The present entry profiles one T cell receptor beta chain with its context. What this receptor recognizes is not known. The sample holds no much larger clone one base away, and base qualities are not on file. The data are from a study of cytomegalovirus exposure and HLA in healthy donors (dated 2017 in TCRdb). Regarding the study in general: An earlier analysis of roughly 500 of the donors reported roughly 300 Gb of sequence data and 117 million unique TCR beta sequences obtained from around 170 million T cells. Around 320 gigabases of sequencing data and approximately 85 million unique TCR sequences were included in an early release covering around 650 HLA-typed donors. Of the 398 genotyped donors, over 65% fell in the genetic ancestry cluster associated with self-reported Caucasian donors. The aim of the study was to test whether cataloging public T cell receptors could identify signatures of past pathogen exposure. Using immunosequencing, the study profiled T cell repertoires from some 670 subjects and related those repertoires to cytomegalovirus serostatus. A separate validation cohort of some 130 different subjects was used in addition to the roughly 620-subject first cohort. The study combined high-throughput TCR immunosequencing, statistical association of individual TCRs with disease status, and machine learning to predict cytomegalovirus infection status. A later analysis re-analyzed previously published TCR beta repertoires from several hundred donors and added high-resolution HLA genotyping to study TCR occurrence patterns. The later analysis used no new phenotypic data to find candidate immune exposures, relying instead on TCR beta sequences and their occurrence across donors. An earlier analysis of 587 of the donors used high-throughput TCR beta sequencing to judge whether each TCR beta V gene segment behaved as functional or pseudogenic. Donor age, sex, ethnicity and CMV serostatus were compiled alongside the repertoire data. Genome-wide SNP genotypes for about 55% of the 666 donors were used in a later genetic analysis, which treated that subset as a discovery cohort. All discovery cohort repertoires had been generated on a single sequencing platform. HLA typing covered class I and class II loci at four-digit resolution. Typing coverage varied by locus: 629-630 donors for A, B, C, DRB1 and DQB1; some 520 for DQA1; over 600 for DPA1; some 470 for DPB1. Five DR-DQ haplotypes were handled as single units for association and clustering, since linkage in the cohort was strong. On average, 235,054 unique TCR beta nucleotide sequences were sequenced per donor among a few hundred genotyped donors of the cohort, with 15% to 20% of those sequences being non-productive. Paper-wide results and their limitations: Across donors, most TCR sequences were observed very rarely, whereas some public TCRs were present in many individuals. Linkage disequilibrium might explain the correlated functional status among segregating V segments, but an unknown experimental factor could not be ruled out. An earlier analysis of approximately 540 of the donors showed that most TCR beta V segments appeared in productive rearrangements either about 87% or about 30% of the time, which broadly matched IMGT annotations. Only TCR beta chains were sequenced in this cohort, and the absence of alpha or paired-chain data limited detectable features. It was suggested by the authors that the approach could potentially be generalized to other disease states and immunological phenotypes. In a later analysis, the rate of TCR association differed among HLA loci, with DRB1 alleles having the most associated TCRs and HLA-C alleles having the fewest. In the study, about 150 TCR beta chains were listed as associated with cytomegalovirus. V-gene and J-gene trimming of TCR beta chains was associated with a missense DCLRE1C variant in a later genetic analysis, and the association was replicated in an independent cohort. Roughly uniform sequencing depth across donors was assumed in presence/absence analyses, although this assumption may not hold. Strong co-occurrence of HLA alleles, especially DR and DQ, made assigning TCR associations to individual alleles difficult. A later analysis found that most CMV-associated TCR beta chains appeared HLA-restricted, with HLA associations seemingly driven largely by CMV exposure. A few of the identified cytomegalovirus-associated TCR beta chains were confirmed in vitro to be specific for cytomegalovirus antigens. A later genetic analysis reported fewer N-insertions in productive TCRs among donors in an Asian-associated ancestry cluster than the roughly 700-donor mean. In a later analysis, HLA-associated TCR beta chains showed more clonal expansion and lower generation probabilities than non-associated chains that were equally common. For the cohort, immune exposure information was limited to CMV serostatus. Because some donors lacked HLA typing at each locus, the association tests relied only on the typed subset. In both the original and validation cohorts, the classifier was reported to diagnose cytomegalovirus status with high specificity and sensitivity. Seventeen rarely observed V segments, including chromosome 9 orphons, were excluded from the earlier analysis of several hundred of the donors because counts were too low. Several of the top co-occurrence clusters appeared to be linked to parvovirus B19, influenza, CMV and Epstein-Barr virus, according to a later analysis. The 87-base-pair reads could not distinguish some IMGT-functional V segments, including TRBV6-2 and TRBV6-3, so those segments were excluded. A cluster of highly shared sequence variants was judged likely to represent a technical artifact of the sequencing pipeline. At a false discovery rate of 0.05, a later analysis linked under 20,000 TCR beta sequences to specific HLA alleles. A further reported finding was that TCR beta sequences accurately predicted the HLA-A and HLA-B alleles for most subjects in the first cohort.

In total, approximately 610 healthy bone marrow donors made up the cohort. All cohort members were sampled while nominally healthy, although unrecorded immune exposures were likely present. The donor tested CMV seropositive and was one of the 289 seropositive cohort members. A peripheral blood sample was collected from each donor, and TCR beta sequencing was performed on peripheral blood mononuclear cells. Genomic DNA extraction from the blood cell samples was performed with the Qiagen DNeasy Blood Extraction Kit. Receptor amplification or capture employed the immunoSEQ multiplex PCR assay. The multiplex PCR relied on a mix of 60 forward primers for TCR Vbeta segments and 13 reverse primers for TCR Jbeta segments. The CDR3 region of rearranged TCR beta genes was amplified from genomic DNA with a multiplex PCR assay. Amplified TCR beta libraries were sequenced as 87-base-pair reads on the Illumina HiSeq System. The original methods were these. A later analysis tallied roughly 76 million unique TCR beta chains across the 666 repertoires, and some 12 million of those chains were shared by two or more donors. Raw reads were error-corrected and collapsed into unique sequences by a nearest-neighbor algorithm in which closely related sequences were merged to remove PCR and sequencing errors. CDR3 sequences were aligned to IMGT reference sequences to assign V, D and J gene segments. For a sequence to be retained, a match of at least six nucleotides to both a V gene segment and a J gene segment was required. Rearrangements were classified as productive when the CDR3 lacked stop codons and remained in frame with V and J, and all other rearrangements were classified as non-productive. Following IMGT convention, CDR3 was defined as the stretch from the second conserved V-encoded cysteine to the conserved J-encoded phenylalanine. The earlier analysis of about 620 of the donors excluded sequences that lacked an unambiguous match to a single V gene segment. An earlier analysis of approximately 590 of the donors called V segments functional above 56.7% productive rearrangements and segregating when the between-donor standard deviation exceeded 5%. A statistical classification framework was developed to diagnose cytomegalovirus status using the catalog of TCR beta chain sequences. V and J gene assignment, in a later analysis, came from comparing TCR nucleotide sequences with IMGT/GENE-DB human TR gene sequences. Using the TCRdist pipeline, a later analysis assigned CDR3 sequences along with most-parsimonious VDJ recombination scenarios. In a later analysis, each TCR beta chain was defined by its CDR3 amino acid sequence together with its V-gene family, and reads without a unique V-gene family were excluded. As a way to deal with suspected cross-contamination and a sequencing artifact, a later analysis dropped 500 to 700 nucleotide sequences that were highly shared and had low generation probability. In a later analysis, a clonal expansion index for each public chain was calculated from normalized within-repertoire ranks of inferred template counts. In a later analysis, generation probabilities were computed with a VDJ recombination model fitted to out-of-frame rearrangements, and the resulting probabilities were checked against IGoR. In a later analysis, hypergeometric tests were used to score TCR-TCR, TCR-HLA and TCR-CMV co-occurrence, with a repertoire-size bias correction applied to TCR pairs. False discovery rates were estimated in a later analysis by permuting HLA or CMV assignments 20 times. In a later analysis, co-occurring TCRs were grouped using DBSCAN, with TCRdist sequence similarity added in when clustering inside HLA-allele-positive subsets. Co-occurrence clustering excluded repertoires with fewer than 30,000 or more than 120,000 public chains, plus five with anomalous nucleotide sharing. Sourced from immuneACCESS, this table was stored by TCRdb with only in-frame sequences that have V and J called. A share of the clones is absent; for the studies checked, an unresolved V gene accounts for under half, and the remainder has no known explanation. The V and J calls and the clone size are those of that table, but D and trimming were determined from the DNA. This sample lists over 200,000 clones; just over 75% were detected once. The ten biggest clones cover around 2.9% of the sample.

V and J are truncated by 4 bases and 2 bases respectively, leaving an intervening sequence of 3 bases. Taken from the germline V gene, the CDR1 and CDR2 loops are SNHLY and FYNNEI. The CDR3 runs 11 amino acids, cysteine and phenylalanine included. The DNA shown is the 33-base CDR3, in frame from base 1. The rearranged segments are TRBV2 and TRBJ2-7, with an unclear D gene assignment. The TCR originated in a woman aged 60 to 75 in good health and CMV-seropositive. Sequenced input: PBMCs. CDR3 protein: CASSATYEQYF. The nucleotides are TGTGCCAGCAGTGCTACCTACGAGCAGTACTTC.